The clone carrying this T cell receptor (beta chain) was detected many times. Its antigen is not known. The sample is drawn from a study of breast tumors, draining lymph nodes, adjacent tissues. V was clipped by 2 bases and J by 5 bases, with 10 bases between them. The germline CDR1 and CDR2 sequences are SGHRS and YFSETQ. This CDR3 is built from 13 residues. TCRdb itself ran the multiplex PCR reads through MiXCR, one entry per CDR3 protein. Here the sample spans around 110,000 distinct CDR3 sequences, 30% being singletons. The study, taken as a whole, reports: Tumor TCR diversity was below lymph nodes but above nontumor tissue.

Samples came from axillary lymph nodes draining the breast cancer. The sample consisted of axillary lymph node tissue. The genes are TRBV5-1 and TRBJ2-5; either TRBD1 or TRBD2 may supply D (6 bases each). This clonotype was obtained from a female donor with breast cancer. Some clones in this sample may be carry-over from other donors' samples. The CDR3 DNA follows: TGCGCCAGCAGCTTTCGGGGGCAGGAGACCCAGTACTTC. Encoded protein: CASSFRGQETQYF.